The rows below give T cell receptor beta chains drawn from one sample of a study of cytomegalovirus exposure and HLA in healthy donors. Sequencing was performed with immunoSEQ multiplex PCR; in TCRdb, only in-frame clones are kept and a portion is missing. Altogether about 300,000 clones are present, 80% to 90% being singletons, with the ten largest covering about 4%. The sample taken for sequencing was PBMCs. These TCRs come from a man aged 35 to 55 in good health and CMV-seropositive. Both conserved end residues are trimmed from each CDR3. Fields, in order: J gene, clone size, CDR3 length, D gene, V gene, CDR3 protein. A D gene is named only where the DNA matches it firmly. Size values are once, few and many counts, or a class for expanded clones, and some rows have none.

TRBJ1-1 . 12 . TRBV7-3 ASSQDSMNTEAF
TRBJ2-7 . 11 TRBD2 TRBV5-4 ASSLEGGLEQY
TRBJ2-2 once 15 TRBD1 TRBV5-4 ASSRGRTGENTGELF
TRBJ2-7 . 13 TRBD2 TRBV10-3 AITPGSGRAYEQY
TRBJ2-5 . 13 . TRBV7-3 ASSLKGVRQETQY
TRBJ1-4 . 13 TRBD1 TRBV18 ASSPPWDRAEKLF
TRBJ2-2 . 12 TRBD1 TRBV29-1 SVGTGGRTGELF
TRBJ2-7 . 12 TRBD2 TRBV6-1 ASILSGDAYEQY
TRBJ1-1 . 17 . TRBV9 ASSVGTRADRRPRTEAF
TRBJ2-7 few 10 . TRBV28 ASSPRTLEQY
TRBJ2-3 . 14 TRBD2 TRBV4-2 ASSQPLAVSTDTQY
TRBJ2-1 once 11 . TRBV11-2 ASSFQGQDEQF
TRBJ2-7 . 14 TRBD1 TRBV28 ASSNPPGQGPYEQY
TRBJ2-1 . 14 . TRBV29-1 SGVGSRDTRGNEQF
TRBJ2-1 . 9 . TRBV2 ASSTPNEQF
TRBJ1-1 . 14 TRBD1 TRBV9 ASSAGTGRLNTEAF
TRBJ2-1 . 14 . TRBV28 ASSLLASSSYNEQF
TRBJ2-3 . 13 . TRBV9 ASSVGAPHTDTQY
TRBJ2-7 . 11 . TRBV7-2 ASSFASSYEQY
TRBJ2-7 . 13 . TRBV18 ASSLPSVKPYEQY
TRBJ2-5 few 13 . TRBV28 ASSLSTADQETQY
TRBJ2-7 once 11 TRBD1 TRBV30 AWGGDRDYEQY
TRBJ1-4 once 14 . TRBV5-1 ASSLPPQEENEKLF
TRBJ2-1 . 14 TRBD2 TRBV18 ASSPREGDLVSEQF